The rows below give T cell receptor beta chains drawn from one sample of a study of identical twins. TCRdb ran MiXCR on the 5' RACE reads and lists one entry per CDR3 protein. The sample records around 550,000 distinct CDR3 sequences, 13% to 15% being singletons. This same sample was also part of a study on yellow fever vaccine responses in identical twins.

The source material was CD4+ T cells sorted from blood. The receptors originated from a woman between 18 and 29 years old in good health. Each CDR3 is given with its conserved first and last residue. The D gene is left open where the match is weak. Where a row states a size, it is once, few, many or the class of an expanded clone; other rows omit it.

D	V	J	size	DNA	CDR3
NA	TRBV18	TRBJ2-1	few	TGTGCCAGCCGATCTGGGATCGGTGAGCAGTTCTTC	CASRSGIGEQFF
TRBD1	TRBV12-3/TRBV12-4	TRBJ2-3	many	TGTGCCAGCAGCCCCAATACAGGGGGATGGGGCACAGATACGCAGTATTTT	CASSPNTGGWGTDTQYF
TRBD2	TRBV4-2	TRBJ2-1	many	TGTGCCAGCAGCCAAGATGGGGGGGAGTTGAATGAGCAGTTCTTC	CASSQDGGELNEQFF
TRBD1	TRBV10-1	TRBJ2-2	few	TGCGCCAGCAGTTCGACAGGGTGGGGCACCGGGGAGCTGTTTTTT	CASSSTGWGTGELFF
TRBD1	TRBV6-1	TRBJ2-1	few	TGTGCCAGCAAGCAAGCCCTGACAGGGGTCAATGAGCAGTTCTTC	CASKQALTGVNEQFF
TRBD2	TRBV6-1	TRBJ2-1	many	TGTGCCAGCAGTCCGACTAGCGGTCACTCCTACAATGAGCAGTTCTTC	CASSPTSGHSYNEQFF
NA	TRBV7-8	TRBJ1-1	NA	TGTGCCAGCAGCTTAGGGGTGCGGCAGGGTAGCACTGAAGCTTTCTTT	CASSLGVRQGSTEAFF
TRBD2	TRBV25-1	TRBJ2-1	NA	TGTGCCAGCAGTAGCCCGGGAGGGTACAATGAGCAGTTCTTC	CASSSPGGYNEQFF
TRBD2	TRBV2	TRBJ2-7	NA	TGTGCCAGCAGTGGCCGACTAGCGGGGGGCTACGAGCAGTACTTC	CASSGRLAGGYEQYF
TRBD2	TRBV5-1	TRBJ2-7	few	TGCGCCAGCAGCTATGGGGGGGGGGACCCCTCCTACGAGCAGTACTTC	CASSYGGGDPSYEQYF
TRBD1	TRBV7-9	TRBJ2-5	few	TGTGCCAGCAGCGCCGGGGACAGTGCAAGAGAGTCCCAGTACTTC	CASSAGDSARESQYF
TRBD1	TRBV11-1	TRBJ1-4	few	TGTGCCAGCAGCTTAGCCGGGACAGAGATTGCAACTAATGAAAAACTGTTTTTT	CASSLAGTEIATNEKLFF
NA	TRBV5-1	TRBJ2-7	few	TGCGCCAGCAGCTTGAACGGACAGTCTAACGAGCAGTACTTC	CASSLNGQSNEQYF
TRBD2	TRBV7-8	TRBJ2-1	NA	TGTGCCAGCAGCTTAGTACGGGGGGGCCTGGAAAATGAGCAGTTCTTC	CASSLVRGGLENEQFF
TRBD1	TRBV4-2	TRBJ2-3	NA	TGTGCCAGCAGCCAACCAGGGGGCGCGGTAGATACGCAGTATTTT	CASSQPGGAVDTQYF
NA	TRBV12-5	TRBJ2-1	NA	TGTGCTAGTGGTATGGGGACGGTCTCCTACAATGAGCAGTTCTTC	CASGMGTVSYNEQFF
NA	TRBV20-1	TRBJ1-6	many	TGCAGCCCAGAGGGTTTTGATTCACCCCTCCACTTT	CSPEGFDSPLHF
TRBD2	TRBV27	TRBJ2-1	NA	TGTGCCAGCAGAGCGGGGGGCGGCGCCTACAATGAGCAGTTCTTC	CASRAGGGAYNEQFF
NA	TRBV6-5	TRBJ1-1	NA	TGTGCCAGCAGTTACTCGAGTGGTATGAACACTGAAGCTTTCTTT	CASSYSSGMNTEAFF
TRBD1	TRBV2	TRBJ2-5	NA	TGTGCCAGCAGTGGACAGGGGCGCGTAGAGACCCAGTACTTC	CASSGQGRVETQYF
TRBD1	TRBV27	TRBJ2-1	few	TGTGCCAGCACCATTCCGGGACAGGGGATCAATGAGCAGTTCTTC	CASTIPGQGINEQFF
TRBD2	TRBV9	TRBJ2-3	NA	TGTGCCAGCAGCGTAGTTCCTAGCGGGGCCAGCACAGATACGCAGTATTTT	CASSVVPSGASTDTQYF
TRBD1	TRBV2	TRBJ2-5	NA	TGTGCCAGCAAACCGGACAGGGGGGAGACCCAGTACTTC	CASKPDRGETQYF
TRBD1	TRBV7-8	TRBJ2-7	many	TGTGCCAGCAGCCCTTCCGGGACAGGGACCTACGAGCAGTACTTC	CASSPSGTGTYEQYF
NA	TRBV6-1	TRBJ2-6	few	TGTGCCAGCAGTGAAACCTCTGGGGCCAACGTCCTGACTTTC	CASSETSGANVLTF
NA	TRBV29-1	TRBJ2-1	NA	TGCAGCGTTGGGGCGGGCCTCAATGAGCAGTTCTTC	CSVGAGLNEQFF
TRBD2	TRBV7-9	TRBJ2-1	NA	TGTGCCAGCAGCTTGAGCGGGGGGGCCAATGAGCAGTTCTTC	CASSLSGGANEQFF
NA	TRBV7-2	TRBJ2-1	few	TGTGCCAGCAGCTTAGGGGGCGCCTGGTTTGAGCAGTTCTTC	CASSLGGAWFEQFF
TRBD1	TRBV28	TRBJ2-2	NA	TGTGCCAGCAGTAAAAAAGACAGGGCCGGGGAGCTGTTTTTT	CASSKKDRAGELFF
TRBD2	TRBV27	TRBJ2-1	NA	TGTGCCAGCAGCCGTGTCGGGACTAGCAGTTACAATGAGCAGTTCTTC	CASSRVGTSSYNEQFF
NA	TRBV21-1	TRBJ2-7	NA	TGTGCCAGCAGCAAAGTCGGGACTAGCGGGAGGGCCTACGAGCAGTACTTC	CASSKVGTSGRAYEQYF
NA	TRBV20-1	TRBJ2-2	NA	TGCAGTGCTAGCCTTACAGGGTTGAACACCGGGGAGCTGTTTTTT	CSASLTGLNTGELFF
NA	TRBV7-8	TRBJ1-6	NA	TGTGCCAGCAGGCGCGACTTTAATTCACCCCTCCACTTT	CASRRDFNSPLHF
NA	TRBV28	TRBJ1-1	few	TGTGCCAGCAGTTCAGATTATGAAGCTTTCTTT	CASSSDYEAFF
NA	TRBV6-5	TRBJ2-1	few	TGTGCCAGCAGTTATTTCGTCTCCTACAATGAGCAGTTCTTC	CASSYFVSYNEQFF
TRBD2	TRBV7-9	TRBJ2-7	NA	TGTGCCAGCAGCTTAACTAGCGGGAATTACGAGCAGTACTTC	CASSLTSGNYEQYF